Following are 27 T cell receptor beta chains from one sample sequenced in a study of shared clonotypes between healthy human individuals. Naive CD8 cells lacked CD45RO and underwent positive selection for CCR7, leaving out terminally differentiated effector memory CD45RA+ cells. The protocol was immunoSEQ multiplex PCR, while the TCRdb copy is restricted to in-frame clones and leaves out a portion. The table shows about 2 million clones, with 85% to 95% occurring only once. The sample taken for sequencing was naive CD8+ T cells sorted from blood. Receptors were obtained from a man in his late teens or twenties in good health.

The chain has TRBV10-3 and TRBJ2-7; 8 bases line up with TRBD2. V lost 10 bases, J lost 6 bases, and 5 bases stayed unmatched. Germline-derived CDR1 and CDR2 are ENHRY and SYGVKD. The CDR3 has 11 residues. CDR3 loop: CATRGGAEQYF. The CDR3 nucleotides read TGTGCCACCCGGGGGGGGGCCGAGCAGTACTTC.

The chain has TRBV29-1 and TRBJ2-4; tentatively, D is TRBD1 (6 bases). The CDR3 is 13 amino acids. Per the germline V gene, CDR1 is SQVTM and CDR2 is ANQGSEA. V shed 4 bases and J shed 5 bases, with 12 bases lying between them. The CDR3 spells CSVAGVIENIQYF. Written as DNA, the CDR3 is TGCAGCGTTGCAGGGGTTATCGAAAACATTCAGTACTTC.

The V call is TRBV7-9, the J call TRBJ2-1; D gene ambiguous. There are 15 residues in the CDR3. Trimming removed 5 bases at V and 3 bases at J, with 14 bases between. CDR1 SEHNR and CDR2 FQNEAQ come from the germline V gene (reference sequence). Written as DNA, the CDR3 is TGTGCCAGCAGCCCCCGACTGGAAAACTACAATGAGCAGTTCTTC. Translating it yields CASSPRLENYNEQFF.

The genes are TRBV4-3 and TRBJ2-7; D is possibly TRBD1 (6 bases). V was shortened by 4 bases and J by 2 bases, with 15 bases between the two germline ends. CDR1 LGHNA and CDR2 YSLEER come from the germline V gene. CDR3 length: 15 residues. The CDR3 sequence: CASSLGTSSTYEQYF. CDR3 in DNA: TGCGCCAGCAGCCTTGGGACATCCTCTACCTACGAGCAGTACTTC.

This clone was found once. This rearrangement joins TRBV7-2 to TRBJ2-3, with TRBD1 matching over 11 bases. The germline V gene encodes CDR1 SGHTA and CDR2 FQGNSA. The length of the CDR3 is 17 residues. Trimming took 5 bases from V and 3 from J; bases not matched to a gene: 10. Here the CDR3 DNA reads TGTGCCAGCAGCCTGACCGCCGGGACAGGGGGGACAGATACGCAGTATTTT. As protein: CASSLTAGTGGTDTQYF.

A remark on this clone: The same CDR3 arises from other DNA sequences in this sample as well. This chain links TRBV4-2 with TRBJ2-7; 12 bases are shared with TRBD2. Germline V gene data show CDR1 as LGHNA and CDR2 as YNFKEQ. With 1 base clipped from V and 2 bases from J, the junction kept 0 bases outside the gene matches. CDR3 length: 15 amino acids. The CDR3 DNA is TGTGCCAGCAGCCAAGGACTAGCGGGAGCCTACGAGCAGTACTTC. Its translation is CASSQGLAGAYEQYF.

V is TRBV5-4 and J is TRBJ2-7; D gene unclear. This CDR3 comprises 14 residues. Germline CDR1 is SGHNT and CDR2 is YYREEE (reference sequence). V lost 0 bases and J 4 bases, leaving 11 bases between the germline ends. CDR3: CASSLDGSIYEQYF. CDR3 DNA sequence: TGTGCCAGCAGCTTGGACGGCAGTATTTACGAGCAGTACTTC.

The sample holds one count of this clone. The chain links TRBV28 to TRBJ2-1, with D possibly matching TRBD2 (5 bases). Trimming pared 5 bases from V and 5 bases from J, leaving 7 bases between. Germline CDR1 MDHEN, CDR2 SYDVKM. The length of the CDR3 is 12 residues. The CDR3 spells CASSPGNNEQFF. The CDR3 DNA is TGTGCCAGCAGTCCCGGGAACAATGAGCAGTTCTTC.

The chain combines TRBV4-1 with TRBJ2-1; weak D call: TRBD1 (6 bases). Germline values: CDR1 MGHRA, CDR2 YSYEKL. V gave up 2 bases and J gave up 13 bases, with 21 bases separating them. This CDR3 spans 15 amino acids. The CDR3 sequence: CASSQSQQGYGYQFF. The CDR3 DNA reads as TGCGCCAGCAGCCAAAGCCAACAGGGTTACGGTTACCAGTTCTTC.

This chain links TRBV5-6 with TRBJ2-5; D unresolved. V dropped 5 bases and J dropped 5 bases, with 16 bases sitting between them. Per the germline V gene, CDR1 is SGHDT and CDR2 is YYEEEE. This CDR3 is 14 amino acids long. The DNA of the CDR3 is TGTGCCAGCAGGAACTACTGGGGTGCGGAGACCCAGTACTTC. It specifies CASRNYWGAETQYF.

This chain connects TRBV6-6 to TRBJ2-7; no clear D. Trimming took 6 bases from V and 1 from J, leaving 13 bases between them. The CDR3 consists of 14 residues. The germline V gene encodes CDR1 MNHNY and CDR2 SVGAGI (reference sequence). The CDR3 sequence is CASRNLDGSYEQYF. In DNA, the CDR3 is TGTGCCAGCAGGAACCTGGACGGTTCCTACGAGCAGTACTTC.

In this sample, this clone turned up once. The chain couples TRBV7-3 to TRBJ2-1, with 8 bases identical to TRBD1. The CDR3 has 16 residues. Germline loops: CDR1 SGHTA, CDR2 FQGTGA. Unmatched junction bases numbered 8, after V lost 6 bases and J lost 1 base. In DNA form, the CDR3 reads TGTGCCAGCAGTAACGACTACAGGGGGTCCTACAATGAGCAGTTCTTC. This gives the protein CASSNDYRGSYNEQFF.

The V and J genes are TRBV7-9 and TRBJ1-2; tentative D call: TRBD1 (5 bases). Germline CDR1 SEHNR, CDR2 FQNEAQ (reference sequence). Trimming took off 7 bases at V and 4 bases at J, with 16 bases between the two ends. CDR3 length: 14 amino acids. The CDR3 loop is CASITDRDGYGYTF. CDR3 DNA: TGTGCCAGCATCACGGACCGGGACGGCTATGGCTACACCTTC.

V gene TRBV25-1 combines with J gene TRBJ1-6; D is perhaps TRBD1 (5 bases). The CDR3 is made up of 11 amino acids. V lost 3 bases and J 15 bases, leaving 9 bases between the germline ends. Germline V gene data show CDR1 as MGHDK and CDR2 as SYGVNS. CDR3 coding DNA: TGTGCCAGCAGTGAGGGGCCATACCTCCACTTT. As protein: CASSEGPYLHF.

The chain joins TRBV27 to TRBJ1-6, with D unresolved. The germline CDR1 and CDR2 sequences are MNHEY and SMNVEV (reference sequence). V lost 5 bases, J lost 0 bases, and 11 bases lay in between. The CDR3 runs 16 residues. The CDR3 spells CASSRGPSSYNSPLHF. CDR3 nucleotide sequence: TGTGCCAGCAGTCGTGGGCCCAGCTCCTATAATTCACCCCTCCACTTT.

This rearrangement joins TRBV9 to TRBJ1-1, with 10 bases aligning to TRBD1. Trimming cost V 3 bases and J 3 bases; bases outside gene matches: 11. Germline CDR1 and CDR2: SGDLS and YYNGEE. The CDR3 length is 17 residues. For the CDR3, the DNA is TGTGCCAGCAGCGCAGCCCGGGACAGGGGTTTGGACACTGAAGCTTTCTTT. This codes for CASSAARDRGLDTEAFF. The entire variable domain, with the rest obtained from reference TRBV9 and TRBJ1-1, is as follows: DSGVTQTPKHLITATGQRVTLRCSPRSGDLSVYWYQQSLDQGLQFLIQYYNGEERAKGNILERFSAQQFPDLHSELNLSSLELGDSALYFCASSAARDRGLDTEAFFGQGTRLTVV.

The rearrangement joins TRBV20-1 to TRBJ2-2; D not resolved. Trimming took off 5 bases at V and 8 bases at J, with 9 bases between the two ends. The germline gives CDR1 DFQATT, CDR2 SNEGSKA (reference sequence). The CDR3 covers 11 residues. The CDR3, as DNA: TGCAGTGCTCCCTCACTTGGGGAGCTGTTTTTT. Its protein is CSAPSLGELFF.

The CDR3 protein is CASWGAGTEAFF. CDR3 coding DNA: TGTGCCAGCTGGGGGGCTGGCACTGAAGCTTTCTTT. The V call is TRBV27, the J call TRBJ1-1, with D perhaps TRBD1 (6 bases). Germline V gene data show CDR1 as MNHEY and CDR2 as SMNVEV (reference sequence). The CDR3 is 12 amino acids. The V end was cut by 8 bases, the J end by 4 bases, with 11 bases between.

The rearrangement joins TRBV11-2 to TRBJ1-1; 8 bases are shared with TRBD1. The CDR3 length is 14 residues. Unmatched junction bases numbered 8, after V lost 5 bases and J lost 6 bases. Per germline, CDR1 SGHAT and CDR2 FQNNGV. CDR3 loop: CASSPRQGMAEAFF. The CDR3 DNA reads as TGTGCCAGCAGCCCCCGACAGGGGATGGCTGAAGCTTTCTTT.

A word on this clone: Other DNA sequences in this sample translate to the same CDR3. J is TRBJ2-7 and V is TRBV29-1; the D gene is possibly TRBD1 (7 bases). Germline lookup yields CDR1 SQVTM and CDR2 ANQGSEA. V dropped 7 bases and J dropped 0 bases, with 10 bases sitting between them. CDR3 length: 12 residues. This CDR3 reads CSARDSSYEQYF. The CDR3 nucleotides read TGCAGCGCGCGGGACAGCTCCTACGAGCAGTACTTC.

The chain couples TRBV5-4 to TRBJ2-2; 14 bases are a match to TRBD2. The CDR3 covers 17 residues. V gave up 4 bases and J gave up 4 bases; unmatched junction bases: 6. Germline V gene sequence: CDR1 SGHNT, CDR2 YYREEE (reference sequence). CDR3 nucleotide sequence: TGTGCCAGCAGCAGGGGACTAGCGGGAGCCGGCACCGGGGAGCTGTTTTTT. This encodes CASSRGLAGAGTGELFF.

This chain links TRBV7-2 with TRBJ2-5; D may be TRBD1 (6 bases). In germline, CDR1 is SGHTA, CDR2 FQGNSA. This CDR3 region has 17 residues. Between the trimmed V and J ends, which lost 5 bases and 2 bases, there was a span of 21 bases. CDR3 coding DNA: TGTGCCAGCAGCCTGGGGGCAGAGTCTAGGCCTCAAGAGACCCAGTACTTC. It specifies CASSLGAESRPQETQYF.

The rearrangement uses TRBV9 and TRBJ2-7; D is ambiguous. CDR1 SGDLS and CDR2 YYNGEE come from the germline V gene. The CDR3 totals 11 residues. Trimming stripped 3 bases from V and 2 bases from J, with 3 bases between. DNA for the CDR3: TGTGCCAGCAGCGCAACCTACGAGCAGTACTTC. Encoded protein: CASSATYEQYF.

The chain has TRBV18 and TRBJ2-3; no clear D gene. CDR1 KGHSH and CDR2 LQKENI come from the germline V gene. Trimming shortened V by 4 bases and J by 0 bases, and 11 bases separated the two germline ends. This CDR3 contains 15 residues. Here the CDR3 DNA reads TGTGCCAGCTCACTTATGCCGGGTAGCACAGATACGCAGTATTTT. Protein product: CASSLMPGSTDTQYF.

The V gene is TRBV13, the J gene TRBJ2-7; 7 positions agree with TRBD2. V shed 4 bases, J shed 7 bases, and the junction held 4 bases outside the gene matches. From germline, CDR1 is PRHDT and CDR2 FYEKMQ (reference sequence). There are 12 residues in the CDR3. CDR3 sequence (DNA): TGTGCCAGCAGCTATCGAGCGGGGGAGCAGTACTTC. Translated: CASSYRAGEQYF.

The genes are TRBV11-2 and TRBJ2-1; no clear D gene. Trimming removed 3 bases from V and 8 bases from J, with 17 bases in between. The CDR3 contains 15 residues. Germline CDR1 is SGHAT and CDR2 is FQNNGV. CDR3 amino acids: CASSFGSGSGHEQFF. Here the CDR3 DNA reads TGTGCCAGCAGCTTCGGGTCCGGGTCCGGCCATGAGCAGTTCTTC.

This clone was found once. The chain employs TRBV4-1 and TRBJ2-5, with D tentatively TRBD2 (6 bases). The better agreement between TRBJ2-7 and the DNA end casts doubt on the J call. The CDR3 totals 13 residues. Germline V CDR1 and CDR2: MGHRA, YSYEKL. CDR3 DNA sequence: TGCGCCAGCAGCCTGGAGGGCCCCTACGAGCAGTACTTC. It yields the protein CASSLEGPYEQYF.